What follows describes a single TCR beta chain. The antigen this receptor binds is unknown. Base qualities are not at hand, and no much larger clone is one base apart. Peripheral blood CD8+ and CD4+ T cells from healthy donors, Susac syndrome patients and multiple sclerosis patients were profiled by high-throughput TCR beta sequencing. Recently defined diagnostic criteria for definite or probable disease were met by the Susac syndrome patients. Bulk CD8+ and CD4+ T cells were purified by magnetic negative isolation, whereas CD8+ TEMRA cells were enriched by FACS. Blood was collected in EDTA tubes and processed within 24 hours, with PBMCs isolated through density gradient centrifugation. PBMCs intended for TCR sequencing were cryopreserved in liquid nitrogen and were subsequently thawed in a 37 degrees C water bath. A purity of at least 90% was achieved for sorted or isolated CD4+, CD8+ and CD8+ TEMRA cells.

V is clipped by 2 bases and J by 1 base, and the sequence between their germline boundaries is 17 bases long. The CDR3, cysteine through phenylalanine, is 17 amino acids long. Only the CDR3 region is kept as DNA, spanning 51 bases read in frame from base 1. These data come from a study of CD8 T cells in Susac syndrome (dated by TCRdb to the late 2010s). Context from the whole study: Among the sequenced Susac syndrome patients, 5 or 6 had clinically active disease and eight were in clinical remission. At the time of blood withdrawal, Susac syndrome patients were either therapy-naive, taking corticosteroids (with some also receiving IVIg), or on IVIg alone. Whether CD8+ T cell activation and differentiation in Susac syndrome was antigen driven was tested using repertoire sequencing.

Summary of the overall study and its limitations: The number of individuals in the TCR sequencing and HLA analysis was acknowledged as relatively small. No clonal expansion was detected in the CD4+ T cell repertoire of Susac syndrome patients.

RNA was extracted with the RNeasy kit and roughly 0.5 to 1 ug was reverse transcribed using random hexamers. The immunoSEQ multiplex PCR assay, which covers 54 Vbeta and 13 Jbeta segments, was used to amplify TCR beta CDR3 regions. PCR amplification bias was corrected by using a synthetic template baseline for primer optimization and computational correction. Per the original workflow: Only productive sequences were kept, with reads annotated to V, D and J genes according to IMGT and analyzed in immunoSEQ Analyzer. To calculate clonality, Shannon entropy was normalized by log2 of the number of productive unique sequences and then subtracted from one. For each patient and control, public and private clones were evaluated within the 100 most prevalent clones. A clone was defined as Susac-specific if it was absent from the healthy and MS cohorts, from some 1,100 published viral clones and from other ImmuneACCESS disease sequences. TCRdb ran its own pipeline on the public reads, namely fastp trimming at Q25 and MiXCR clone calling, and kept in-frame beta chains. Every entry covers one CDR3 protein and lists the most common genes and DNA from its rows. The V and J calls and clone size come from TCRdb's table, not from the authors' own analysis. The sample profile shows about 210,000 distinct CDR3 sequences; roughly 93% of them were found once. The top ten constitute over 0.15% of the sample.

The specimen sequenced was CD4+ T cells from PBMCs. The rearranged chain carries TRBV12-3 or TRBV12-4 and TRBJ1-1; TRBD1 is a possible D gene, resting on 6 matching bases. The receptor was isolated from a human donor with Susac syndrome. The CDR3 region has the sequence CASSLRDTPTQNTEAFF. The nucleotides are TGTGCCAGCAGTTTAAGGGACACCCCAACCCAGAACACTGAAGCTTTCTTT.